This TCR beta chain was found in a study of OX40 agonist ivuxolimab in advanced cancers. Study-level information: The study treated patients with ivuxolimab, an agonistic anti-OX40 (CD134) antibody. Across the patients, intravenous ivuxolimab was delivered every 2 weeks at 0.01 to 10 mg/kg. Dose-escalation patients suffered from hepatocellular carcinoma, melanoma, renal cell or head and neck cancer.

Data came from immunoSEQ multiplex PCR; TCRdb stores just in-frame clones and leaves some out. The sample holds about 70,000 clones, over 70% seen once. Patients were ineligible given autoimmune disease history or systemic immunosuppression. This TCR derives from an adult with an advanced solid tumor such as melanoma, head and neck, liver or kidney cancer. The sample here was CD4+ or CD8+ T cells sorted from blood, taken in a trial of the OX40 agonist ivuxolimab.

The CDR3 loop is CASSLRPNEKLFF. As DNA, the CDR3 is TGTGCCAGCAGTCTCCGTCCCAATGAAAAACTGTTTTTT. The chain recombines TRBV6-1 with TRBJ1-4, with unresolved D. CDR1 is MNHNS and CDR2 is SASEGT in the germline V gene. There are 13 residues in the CDR3. V lost 5 bases and J 5 bases, leaving 9 bases between the germline ends.